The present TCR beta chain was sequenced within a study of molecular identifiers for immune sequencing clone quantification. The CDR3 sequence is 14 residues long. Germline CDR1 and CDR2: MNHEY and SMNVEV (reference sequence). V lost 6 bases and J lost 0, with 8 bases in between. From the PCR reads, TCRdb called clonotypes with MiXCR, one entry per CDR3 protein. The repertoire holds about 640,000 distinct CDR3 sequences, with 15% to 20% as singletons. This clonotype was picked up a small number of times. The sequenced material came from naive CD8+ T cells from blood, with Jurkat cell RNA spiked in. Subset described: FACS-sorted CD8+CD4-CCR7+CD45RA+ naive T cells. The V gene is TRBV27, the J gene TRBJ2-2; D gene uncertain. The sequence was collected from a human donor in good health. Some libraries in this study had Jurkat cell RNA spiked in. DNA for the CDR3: TGTGCCAGCAGCCCTCACGCGAACACCGGGGAGCTGTTTTTT. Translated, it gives CASSPHANTGELFF.